This TCR beta chain was documented in a study of vaccination and CD4 T cells after COVID-19. The wider study: Six men and four women formed the convalescents, two being Hispanic.

TCRdb analysed the PCR reads with MiXCR anew, one entry per CDR3 protein. The profile shows fewer than 25,000 distinct CDR3 sequences, under 60% of them singletons. Study-wide results and limits: For SARS-CoV-2-reactive clonotypes, the median went from around 20 to 38, a nonsignificant increase. Nearly all convalescent vaccine-specific clones, 304 of 307, recognized only SARS-CoV-2 spike.

With respect to this clonotype: The antigen remains undetermined.

The CDR3 runs to 15 residues. The germline V gene has CDR1 SNHLY and CDR2 FYNNEI. With 4 bases clipped from V and 4 bases from J, the junction kept 4 bases outside the gene matches. The sample was CD4+ T cells from blood, taken before SARS-CoV-2 vaccination. The J gene is TRBJ2-3, the V gene TRBV2; the match to TRBD2 covers 11 bases. The receptor was isolated from a human donor who had recovered from COVID-19. The CDR3: CASSGVAGGADTQYF. In DNA, the CDR3 is TGTGCCAGCAGTGGGGTAGCGGGAGGGGCAGATACGCAGTATTTT.